Here is one T cell receptor beta chain with its context. The junction and the germline gene differ at one end; a read error may be behind it. The source of the sample is a study of cytomegalovirus exposure and HLA in healthy donors. 60 Vbeta and 13 Jbeta primers were used in PCR. Assay: immunoSEQ multiplex PCR; the TCRdb copy retains only in-frame clones and omits some. The data contain about 190,000 clones, about four fifths of them singletons. The source material was PBMCs. This TCR was recovered from a woman between 18 and 29 years old in good health and CMV-seronegative.

This CDR3 is CASGERTSGTNEQFF. The DNA of the CDR3 is TGTGCCAGCGGTGAAAGGACTAGCGGGACTAATGAGCAGTTCTTC. This sequence joins TRBV6-1 and TRBJ2-1; TRBD2 matches 12 bases. CDR1 MNHNS and CDR2 SASEGT come from the germline V gene. There are 15 residues in the CDR3.